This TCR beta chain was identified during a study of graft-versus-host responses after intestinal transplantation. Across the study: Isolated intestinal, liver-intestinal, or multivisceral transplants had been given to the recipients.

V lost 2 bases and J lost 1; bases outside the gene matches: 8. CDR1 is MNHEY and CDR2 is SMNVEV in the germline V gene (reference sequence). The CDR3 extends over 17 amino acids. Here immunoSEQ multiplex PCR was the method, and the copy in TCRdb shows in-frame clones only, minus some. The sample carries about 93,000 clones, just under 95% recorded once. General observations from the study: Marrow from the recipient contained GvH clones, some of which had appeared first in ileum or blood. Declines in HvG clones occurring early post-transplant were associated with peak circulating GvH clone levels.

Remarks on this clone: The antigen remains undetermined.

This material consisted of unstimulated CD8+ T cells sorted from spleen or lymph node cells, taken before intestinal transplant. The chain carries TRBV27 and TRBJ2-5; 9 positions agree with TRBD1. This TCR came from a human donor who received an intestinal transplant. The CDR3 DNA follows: TGTGCCAGCAGTTTAAAGGGGACAGGGATTCTCCAAGAGACCCAGTACTTC. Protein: CASSLKGTGILQETQYF.